The 14 T cell receptor beta chains below were found in one sample sequenced in a study of cytomegalovirus exposure and HLA in healthy donors. PCR was performed using 60 Vbeta and 13 Jbeta primers. The repertoire was sequenced with immunoSEQ multiplex PCR; TCRdb's copy has only in-frame clones and lacks some. The table records a few hundred thousand clones, about 82% of them present only once. The source material was PBMCs. These receptors all come from a man aged 25 to 45 in good health and CMV-seronegative.

The chain joins TRBV19 to TRBJ1-1; the match to TRBD1 covers 8 bases. The trim removed 6 bases at V and 10 bases at J, leaving 10 bases unmatched. This CDR3 is built from 13 residues. Germline V gene sequence: CDR1 LNHDA, CDR2 SQIVND (reference sequence). DNA for the CDR3: TGTGCCAGTAGCCCAGGGGGCGCGACGCCAGCTTTCTTT. Translation: CASSPGGATPAFF.

The chain is built from TRBV15 and TRBJ1-5; weak D call: TRBD1 (6 bases). Trimming removed 7 bases at V and 7 bases at J, with 14 bases between. This CDR3 comprises 13 residues. From germline, CDR1 is LNHNV and CDR2 YYDKDF (reference sequence). The chain's CDR3 is CATKQGERQPQHF. DNA for the CDR3: TGTGCCACCAAACAGGGAGAGCGCCAGCCCCAGCATTTT.

The V gene is TRBV19, the J gene TRBJ1-5; possible D gene TRBD1, 5 bases. The V gene lost 8 bases and the J gene lost 5 bases, with 16 bases spanning the gap. This CDR3 has 14 amino acids. Per the germline V gene, CDR1 is LNHDA and CDR2 is SQIVND (reference sequence). CDR3 residues: CASSTGVSYQPQHF. The CDR3 nucleotides are TGTGCCAGTTCTACGGGGGTATCGTATCAGCCCCAGCATTTT. The variable domain in full, with the rest retrieved from reference TRBV19 and TRBJ1-5, is DGGITQSPKYLFRKEGQNVTLSCEQNLNHDAMYWYRQDPGQGLRLIYYSQIVNDFQKGDIAEGYSVSREKKESFPLTVTSAQKNPTAFYLCASSTGVSYQPQHFGDGTRLSIL.

The V gene is TRBV5-4, the J gene TRBJ2-1, with TRBD1 matching 7 bases. V lost 7 bases to trimming and J lost 7 bases; unmatched junction nucleotides: 8. The V gene's germline CDR1 is SGHNT and CDR2 YYREEE (reference sequence). The CDR3 runs to 13 residues. As DNA, the CDR3 is TGTGCCAGCGCCCGAACAGGGGCGAATGAGCAGTTCTTC. Encoded protein: CASARTGANEQFF.

The chain couples TRBV7-9 to TRBJ1-6; D not resolved. The V gene lost 5 bases and the J gene lost 9 bases, with 5 bases spanning the gap. The CDR3 has 11 residues. CDR1 SEHNR and CDR2 FQNEAQ come from the germline V gene (reference sequence). This chain's CDR3 is CASSGGSPLHF. CDR3 sequence (DNA): TGTGCCAGCAGCGGAGGTTCACCCCTCCACTTT.

This chain uses TRBV6-1 with TRBJ1-2; TRBD1 matches at 9 bases. J gave up 0 bases and V 3 bases, and 11 bases lay outside the gene matches. CDR3 size: 18 residues. The germline V gene encodes CDR1 MNHNS and CDR2 SASEGT. CDR3 residues: CASSESGTGRLANYGYTF. The CDR3 DNA reads TGTGCCAGCAGTGAGTCCGGGACAGGGAGGTTAGCTAACTATGGCTACACCTTC.

Note on this clone: Other DNA sequences of this sample code for an identical CDR3. This chain connects TRBV18 to TRBJ2-7; 7 nucleotides match TRBD1. The length of the CDR3 is 13 residues. CDR1 and CDR2 (germline): KGHSH, LQKENI. V shed 5 bases, J shed 0 bases, and the junction held 1 base outside the gene matches. CDR3 amino acids: CASSGQDSYEQYF. In nucleotides, the CDR3 is TGTGCCAGCTCAGGACAGGACTCCTACGAGCAGTACTTC.

V gene TRBV14 combines with J gene TRBJ1-6; D is ambiguous. Germline V CDR1 and CDR2: SGHDN, FVKESK. Trimming cost V 0 bases and J 8 bases, with 11 bases left between them. This CDR3 has 15 amino acids. CDR3 bases: TGTGCCAGCAGCCAAGAGGCACAGCCTTATTCACCCCTCCACTTT. Translated, it gives CASSQEAQPYSPLHF.

The rearrangement uses TRBV5-1 and TRBJ2-3, with TRBD2 matching over 7 bases. J gave up 3 bases and V 0 bases, and 7 bases lay outside the gene matches. CDR3 length equals 16 residues. The V gene's germline CDR1 is SGHRS and CDR2 YFSETQ. CDR3 protein: CASSLAWGGSTDTQYF. The CDR3 bases are TGCGCCAGCAGCTTGGCGTGGGGGGGGAGTACAGATACGCAGTATTTT.

This chain links TRBV10-3 with TRBJ2-1; D is unresolved. Between the trimmed V and J ends, which lost 3 bases and 10 bases, there was a span of 10 bases. From germline, CDR1 is ENHRY and CDR2 SYGVKD. The CDR3 loop spans 12 amino acids. The CDR3 spells CAISDLETEQFF. DNA for the CDR3: TGTGCCATCAGTGACCTCGAGACAGAGCAGTTCTTC.

The chain recombines TRBV6-1 with TRBJ2-7; TRBD2 aligns across 8 bases. The CDR3 has 15 amino acids. Germline-derived CDR1 and CDR2 are MNHNS and SASEGT. Trimming removed 5 bases from V and 3 bases from J; junction bases left unmatched: 9. The CDR3 region is CASSSFDGRDYEQYF. The CDR3 region has the DNA TGTGCCAGCAGTTCCTTCGACGGGAGGGACTACGAGCAGTACTTC.

This sequence joins TRBV19 and TRBJ2-7; TRBD1 is a possible D gene (6 bases). CDR1 and CDR2 from the germline V gene are LNHDA and SQIVND (reference sequence). With 3 bases removed from V and 1 base from J, the gap between germline ends came to 16 bases. There are 16 residues in the CDR3. The CDR3 DNA reads TGTGCCAGTAGTATCGGGGCAGGGGCCGTTTCCTACGAGCAGTACTTC. Translated, it gives CASSIGAGAVSYEQYF.

V is TRBV4-2 and J is TRBJ2-1; TRBD2 matches 7 bases. The length of the CDR3 is 15 residues. The V gene end was trimmed by 4 bases and the J gene end by 4 bases; junction bases not matched to a gene: 7. Germline values: CDR1 LGHNA, CDR2 YNFKEQ. CDR3 in amino acids: CASSRAGELYNEQFF. The CDR3 DNA sequence: TGTGCCAGCAGCCGGGCGGGGGAACTATACAATGAGCAGTTCTTC.

Remarks on this clone: Other DNA sequences of this sample code for an identical CDR3. The chain links TRBV6-5 to TRBJ2-7; 11 positions match TRBD1. This CDR3 has 15 amino acids. With V trimmed by 6 bases and J by 3 bases, 7 bases remained unmatched. Germline CDR1 and CDR2: MNHEY and SVGAGI. CDR3 in amino acids: CASSRSGTGGYEQYF. CDR3 sequence (DNA): TGTGCCAGCAGCCGCTCCGGGACAGGGGGCTACGAGCAGTACTTC.